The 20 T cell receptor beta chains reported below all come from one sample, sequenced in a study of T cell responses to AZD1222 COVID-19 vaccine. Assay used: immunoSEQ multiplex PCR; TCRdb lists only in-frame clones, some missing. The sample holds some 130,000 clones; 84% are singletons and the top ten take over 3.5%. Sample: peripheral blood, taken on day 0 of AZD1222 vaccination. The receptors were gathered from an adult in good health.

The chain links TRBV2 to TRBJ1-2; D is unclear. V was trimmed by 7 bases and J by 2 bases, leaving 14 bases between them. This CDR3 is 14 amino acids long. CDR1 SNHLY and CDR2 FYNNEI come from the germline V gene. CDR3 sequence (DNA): TGTGCCAGCAACGATCCGGTTTTAAACTATGGCTACACCTTC. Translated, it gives CASNDPVLNYGYTF.

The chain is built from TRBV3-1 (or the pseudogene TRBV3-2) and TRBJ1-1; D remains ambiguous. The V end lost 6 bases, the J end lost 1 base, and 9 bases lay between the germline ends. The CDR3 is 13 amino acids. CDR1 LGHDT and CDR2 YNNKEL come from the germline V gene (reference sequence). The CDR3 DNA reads TGTGCCAGCAGACTAGGAGCGAACACTGAAGCTTTCTTT. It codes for CASRLGANTEAFF.

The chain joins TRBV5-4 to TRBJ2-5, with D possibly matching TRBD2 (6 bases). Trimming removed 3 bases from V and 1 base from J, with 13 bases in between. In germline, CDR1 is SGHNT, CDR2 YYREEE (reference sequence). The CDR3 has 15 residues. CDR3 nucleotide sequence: TGTGCCAGCAGCTCGGGACTCGGAGGCCAAGAGACCCAGTACTTC. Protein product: CASSSGLGGQETQYF. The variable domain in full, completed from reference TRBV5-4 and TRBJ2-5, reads ETGVTQSPTHLIKTRGQQVTLRCSSQSGHNTVSWYQQALGQGPQFIFQYYREEENGRGNFPPRFSGLQFPNYSSELNVNALELDDSALYLCASSSGLGGQETQYFGPGTRLLVL.

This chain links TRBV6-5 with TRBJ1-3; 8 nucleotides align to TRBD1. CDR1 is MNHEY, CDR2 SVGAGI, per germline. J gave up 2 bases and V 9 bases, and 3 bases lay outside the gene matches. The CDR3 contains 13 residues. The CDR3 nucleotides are TGTGCCAGTGAGACAGGGGCTGGAAACACCATATATTTT. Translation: CASETGAGNTIYF.

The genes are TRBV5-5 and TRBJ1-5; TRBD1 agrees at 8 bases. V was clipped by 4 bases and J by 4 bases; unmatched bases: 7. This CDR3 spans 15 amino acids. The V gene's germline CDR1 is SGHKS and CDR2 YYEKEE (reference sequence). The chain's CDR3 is CASSQLQGGNQPQHF. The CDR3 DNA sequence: TGTGCCAGCAGCCAACTACAGGGGGGAAATCAGCCCCAGCATTTT.

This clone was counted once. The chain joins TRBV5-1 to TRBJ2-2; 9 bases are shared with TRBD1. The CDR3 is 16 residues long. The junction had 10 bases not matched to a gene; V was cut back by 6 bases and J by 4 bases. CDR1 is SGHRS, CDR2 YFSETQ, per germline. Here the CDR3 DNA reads TGCGCCAGCATCCTGACCGGGACAGGGTCCACCGGGGAGCTGTTTTTT. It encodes CASILTGTGSTGELFF.

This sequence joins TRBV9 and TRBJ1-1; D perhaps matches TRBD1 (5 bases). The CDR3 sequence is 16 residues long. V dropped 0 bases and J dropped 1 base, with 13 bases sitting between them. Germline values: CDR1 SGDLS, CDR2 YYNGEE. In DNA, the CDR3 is TGTGCCAGCAGCGTAGGGGACCCCAAGGGGAACACTGAAGCTTTCTTT. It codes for CASSVGDPKGNTEAFF.

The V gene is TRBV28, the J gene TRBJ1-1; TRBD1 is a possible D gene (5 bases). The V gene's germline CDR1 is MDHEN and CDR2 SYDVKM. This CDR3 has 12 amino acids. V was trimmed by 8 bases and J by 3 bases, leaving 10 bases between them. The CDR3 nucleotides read TGTGCCAGCCGCAGACAGTACACTGAAGCTTTCTTT. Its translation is CASRRQYTEAFF.

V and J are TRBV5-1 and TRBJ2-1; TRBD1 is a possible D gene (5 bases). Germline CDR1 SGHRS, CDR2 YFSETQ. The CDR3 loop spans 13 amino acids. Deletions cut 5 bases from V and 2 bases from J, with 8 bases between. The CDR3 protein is CASRTDPYNEQFF. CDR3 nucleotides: TGCGCCAGCAGGACAGATCCCTACAATGAGCAGTTCTTC.

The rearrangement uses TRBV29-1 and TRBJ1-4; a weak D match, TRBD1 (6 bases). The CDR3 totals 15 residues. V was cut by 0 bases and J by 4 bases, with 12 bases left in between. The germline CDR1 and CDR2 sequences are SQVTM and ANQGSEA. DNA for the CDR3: TGCAGCGTTGAAGATCAACGACAGGATAATGAAAAACTGTTTTTT. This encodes CSVEDQRQDNEKLFF.

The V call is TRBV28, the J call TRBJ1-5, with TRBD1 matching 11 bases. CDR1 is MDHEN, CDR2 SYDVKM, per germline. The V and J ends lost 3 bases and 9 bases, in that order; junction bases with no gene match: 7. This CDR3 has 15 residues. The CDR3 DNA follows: TGTGCCAGCAGTTTCCGGGACAGGGGGTCAGGGCCCCAGCATTTT. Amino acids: CASSFRDRGSGPQHF.

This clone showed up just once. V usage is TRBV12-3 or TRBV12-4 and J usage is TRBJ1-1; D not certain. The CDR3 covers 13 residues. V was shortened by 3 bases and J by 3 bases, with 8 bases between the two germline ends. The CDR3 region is CASSFYGYTEAFF. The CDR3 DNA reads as TGTGCCAGCAGTTTTTATGGGTACACTGAAGCTTTCTTT.

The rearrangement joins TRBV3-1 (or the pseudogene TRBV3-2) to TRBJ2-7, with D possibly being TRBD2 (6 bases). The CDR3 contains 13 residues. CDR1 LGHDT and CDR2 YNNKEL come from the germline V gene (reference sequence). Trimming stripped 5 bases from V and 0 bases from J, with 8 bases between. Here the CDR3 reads CASSSGASYEQYF. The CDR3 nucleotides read TGTGCCAGCAGCTCGGGAGCCTCCTACGAGCAGTACTTC.

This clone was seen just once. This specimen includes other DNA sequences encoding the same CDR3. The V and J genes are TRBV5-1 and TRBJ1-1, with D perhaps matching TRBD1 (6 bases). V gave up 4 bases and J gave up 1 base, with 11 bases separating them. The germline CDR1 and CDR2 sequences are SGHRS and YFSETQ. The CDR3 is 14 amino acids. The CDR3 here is CASSTPGQNTEAFF. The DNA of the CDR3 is TGCGCCAGCAGCACTCCGGGACAGAACACTGAAGCTTTCTTT.

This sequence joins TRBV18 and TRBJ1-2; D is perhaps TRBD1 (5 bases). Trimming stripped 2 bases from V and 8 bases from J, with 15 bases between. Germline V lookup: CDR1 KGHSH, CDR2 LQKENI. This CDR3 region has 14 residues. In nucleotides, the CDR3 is TGTGCCAGCTCACCAAACACAGGAACCCAAGGCTACACCTTC. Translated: CASSPNTGTQGYTF. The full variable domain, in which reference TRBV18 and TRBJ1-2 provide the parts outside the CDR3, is NAGVMQNPRHLVRRRGQEARLRCSPMKGHSHVYWYRQLPEEGLKFMVYLQKENIIDESGMPKERFSAEFPKEGPSILRIQQVVRGDSAAYFCASSPNTGTQGYTFGSGTRLTVV.

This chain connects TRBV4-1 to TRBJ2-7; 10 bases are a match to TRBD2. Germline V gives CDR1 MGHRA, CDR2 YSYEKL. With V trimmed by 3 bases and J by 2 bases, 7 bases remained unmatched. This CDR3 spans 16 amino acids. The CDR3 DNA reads TGCGCCAGCAGCCACCAGGGACTAGCGTCAGCCTACGAGCAGTACTTC. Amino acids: CASSHQGLASAYEQYF.

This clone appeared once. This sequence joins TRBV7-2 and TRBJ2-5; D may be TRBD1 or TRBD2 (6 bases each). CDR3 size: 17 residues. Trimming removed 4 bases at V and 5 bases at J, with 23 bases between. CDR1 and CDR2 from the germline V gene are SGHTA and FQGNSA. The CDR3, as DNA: TGTGCCAGCAGCTCTCCTTTAATAGGGGGGCGTTCCGAGACCCAGTACTTC. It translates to CASSSPLIGGRSETQYF.

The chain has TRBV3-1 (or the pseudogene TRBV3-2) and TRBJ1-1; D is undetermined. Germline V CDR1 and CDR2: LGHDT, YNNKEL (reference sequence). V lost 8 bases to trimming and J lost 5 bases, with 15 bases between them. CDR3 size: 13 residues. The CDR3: CASHGGYGTEAFF. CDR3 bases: TGTGCCAGCCACGGAGGGTACGGGACTGAAGCTTTCTTT.

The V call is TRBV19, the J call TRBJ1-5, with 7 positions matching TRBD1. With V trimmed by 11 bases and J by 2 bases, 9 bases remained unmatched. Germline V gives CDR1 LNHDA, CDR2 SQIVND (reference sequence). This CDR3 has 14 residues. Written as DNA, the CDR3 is TGTGCCTGCAACAGGGGTGAAGGCAATCAGCCCCAGCATTTT. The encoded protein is CACNRGEGNQPQHF.

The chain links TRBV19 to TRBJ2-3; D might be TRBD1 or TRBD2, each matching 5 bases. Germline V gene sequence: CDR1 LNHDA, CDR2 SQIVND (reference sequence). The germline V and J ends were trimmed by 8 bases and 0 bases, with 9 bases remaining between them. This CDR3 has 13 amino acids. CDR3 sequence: CASEGSSTDTQYF. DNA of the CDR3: TGTGCCAGTGAGGGGTCTAGCACAGATACGCAGTATTTT.